This record concerns one T cell receptor (beta chain) sequence. Its antigen remains unidentified. This record belongs to a study of cytomegalovirus exposure and HLA in healthy donors. Across the study: Among roughly 190 million T cells, an earlier analysis found around 100 million unique TCR beta sequences.

PCR involved 60 Vbeta and 13 Jbeta primers. Repertoires were generated with immunoSEQ multiplex PCR, while TCRdb's copy carries only in-frame clones and drops some. The data hold approximately 210,000 clones, with around 80% observed a single time. Study observations and caveats: CMV serostatus alone was available as immune exposure information. Most of the CMV-associated TCR beta chains (in a later analysis) appeared to be HLA-restricted. Rarity characterized most TCR sequences, yet some public TCRs appeared in many donors.

The junction had 3 bases not matched to a gene; V was cut back by 2 bases and J by 2 bases. Germline lookup yields CDR1 MNHEY and CDR2 SMNVEV (reference sequence). This CDR3 region has 15 residues. The V and J genes are TRBV27 and TRBJ2-3, with TRBD1 matching 8 bases. The receptor's source is a man in his forties in good health and CMV-seropositive. Sequencing input: PBMCs. The CDR3 DNA follows: TGTGCCAGCAGTTTAGCCAGGGGGCTCACAGATACGCAGTATTTT. It specifies CASSLARGLTDTQYF.